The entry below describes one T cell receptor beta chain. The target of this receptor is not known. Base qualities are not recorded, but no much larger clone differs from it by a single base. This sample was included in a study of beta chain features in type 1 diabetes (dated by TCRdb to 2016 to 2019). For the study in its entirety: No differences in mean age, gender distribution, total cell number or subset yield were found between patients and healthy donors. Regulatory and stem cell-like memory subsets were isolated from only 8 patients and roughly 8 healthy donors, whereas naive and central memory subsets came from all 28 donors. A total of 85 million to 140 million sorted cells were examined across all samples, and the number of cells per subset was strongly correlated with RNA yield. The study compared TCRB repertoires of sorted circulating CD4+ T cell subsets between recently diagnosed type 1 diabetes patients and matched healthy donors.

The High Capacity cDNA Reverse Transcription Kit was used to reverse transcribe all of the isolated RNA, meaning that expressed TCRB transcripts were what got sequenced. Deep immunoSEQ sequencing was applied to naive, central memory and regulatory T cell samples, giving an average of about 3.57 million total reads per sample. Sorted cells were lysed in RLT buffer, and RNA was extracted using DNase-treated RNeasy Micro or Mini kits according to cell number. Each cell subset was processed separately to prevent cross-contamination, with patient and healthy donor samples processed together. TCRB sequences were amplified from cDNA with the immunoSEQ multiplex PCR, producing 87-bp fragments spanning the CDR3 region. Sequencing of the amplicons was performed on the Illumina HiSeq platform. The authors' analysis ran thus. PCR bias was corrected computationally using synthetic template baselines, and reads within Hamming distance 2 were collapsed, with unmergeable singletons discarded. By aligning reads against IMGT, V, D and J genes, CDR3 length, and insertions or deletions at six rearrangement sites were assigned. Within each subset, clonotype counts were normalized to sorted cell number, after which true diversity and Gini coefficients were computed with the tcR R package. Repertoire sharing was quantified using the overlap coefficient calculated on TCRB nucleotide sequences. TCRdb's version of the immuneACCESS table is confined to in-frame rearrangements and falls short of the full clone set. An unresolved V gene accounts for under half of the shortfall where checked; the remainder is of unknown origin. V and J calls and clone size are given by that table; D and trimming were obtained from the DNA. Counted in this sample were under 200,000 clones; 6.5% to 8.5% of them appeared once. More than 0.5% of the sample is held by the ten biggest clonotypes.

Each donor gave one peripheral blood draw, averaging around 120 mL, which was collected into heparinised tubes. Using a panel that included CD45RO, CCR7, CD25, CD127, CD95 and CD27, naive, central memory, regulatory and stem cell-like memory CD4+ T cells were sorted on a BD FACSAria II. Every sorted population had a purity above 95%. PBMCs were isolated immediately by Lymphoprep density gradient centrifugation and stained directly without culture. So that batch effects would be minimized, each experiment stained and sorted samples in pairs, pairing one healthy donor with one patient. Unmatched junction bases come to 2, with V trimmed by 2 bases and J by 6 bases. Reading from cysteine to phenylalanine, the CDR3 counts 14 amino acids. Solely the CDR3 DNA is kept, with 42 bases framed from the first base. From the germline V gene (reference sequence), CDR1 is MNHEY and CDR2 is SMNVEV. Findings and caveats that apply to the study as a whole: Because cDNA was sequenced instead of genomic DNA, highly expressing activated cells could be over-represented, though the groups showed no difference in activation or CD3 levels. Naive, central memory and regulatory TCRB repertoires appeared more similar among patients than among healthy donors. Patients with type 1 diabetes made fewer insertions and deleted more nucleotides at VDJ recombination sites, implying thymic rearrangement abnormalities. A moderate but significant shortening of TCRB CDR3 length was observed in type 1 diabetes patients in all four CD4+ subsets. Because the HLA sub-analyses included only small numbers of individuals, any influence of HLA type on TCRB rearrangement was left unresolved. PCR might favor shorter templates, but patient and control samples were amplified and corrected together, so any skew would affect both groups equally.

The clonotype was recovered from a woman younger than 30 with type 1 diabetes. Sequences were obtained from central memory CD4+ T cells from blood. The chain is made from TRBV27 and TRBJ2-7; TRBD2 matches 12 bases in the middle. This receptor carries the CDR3 CASSLGLAGFEQYF. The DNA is TGTGCCAGCAGTTTAGGACTAGCGGGGTTCGAGCAGTACTTC.